The T cell receptor (beta chain) under discussion was sequenced for a study of shared clonotypes between healthy human individuals (dated by TCRdb to the early 2020s). Regarding the research as a whole: The cohort comprised a couple of women and a few men aged 18 to 49 years. For each donor, CD4 naive and CD4 memory were each given three plates, CD8 naive was given two plates, and CD8 memory was given one plate. The study deeply sequenced blood TCR repertoires of roughly five healthy adults to estimate repertoire size and the extent of clonotype sharing between individuals. To increase sequencing depth and limit assay-specific biases, TCR repertoire library preparation and sequencing were carried out by different laboratories using diverse techniques. Per donor, leukapheresis produced somewhere between about 0.94 and 8.9 billion PBMCs. The paper's findings and limits, for the study overall: Even with the large sequencing depth, rarefaction of the sorted-subset datasets indicated that sequencing was incomplete. Roughly 5% of naive CD4, 3.5% of naive CD8, 2.3% of memory CD4, and roughly 0.4% of memory CD8 clonotypes were shared across a few donors. Clonotypes shared by all four sorted-subset donors showed higher generation probabilities than non-shared clonotypes. Pairwise subsampling indicated that sequencing depth was expected to affect the degree of clonotype sharing among donors. Because the study included a small number of donors, the genetic and exposure-history diversity represented was limited. Sampling was limited to blood, and TCR repertoires in tissue likely differ from TCR repertoires in blood. Naive subsets generally had larger estimated clonotype richness than memory subsets.

Using the deep immunoSEQ assay, multiplex PCR amplified TCR CDR3 regions from genomic DNA. Genomic DNA extracted from each cell subset was distributed evenly over all wells of several immunoSEQ 96-well plates, and each plate served as one replicate. For sorted subsets, each replicate PCR was loaded with around 200 ng genomic DNA, equivalent to 30,000 to 35,000 T cell genomes. Purified libraries were quantified with a Qubit 3.0 fluorometer, sized on a Bioanalyzer 2100, and re-quantified with the KAPA Library Quantification kit. A separate single-read 150-cycle Illumina NextSeq 550 flow cell was used to sequence each immunoSEQ 96-well plate. As for how the authors treated the data: Because the immunoSEQ output held only junctional sequences and lacked quality scores, the filtering could not match the filtering applied to full-length reads. Sequences were annotated with PyIR, a Python wrapper for IgBLAST v1.9, using IMGT germline references to assign V/J genes and CDR3. Reads were filtered out if the reads had weak V/J assignments (E-value above 1e-6), no CDR3, stop codons, out-of-frame junctions, or ambiguous translated residues. V3J clonotypes were defined as sequences sharing an identical inferred V gene, J gene, and CDR3 amino acid sequence. Percentage overlap between repertoires was calculated by dividing the number of shared unique clonotypes by the size of the smaller repertoire. RTK rarefaction, the Chao1 estimator, and Recon v2.1 estimates of unobserved clonotypes were used to assess repertoire richness. OLGA was used to compute generation probabilities for all TCRbeta clonotypes that the gDNA method yielded from a handful of donors. In its TCRdb copy, this immuneACCESS table keeps in-frame sequences only and misses some clones. Where compared with another copy, unresolved V genes explain less than half of these, and the others have no known cause. Clone size and the V and J calls come from that table; the DNA yielded D and trimming. Across this sample there are about 2 million clones, with about 94% seen only once. The top ten hold more than 0.9% of the sample.

As concerns this clone: Its specific antigen is unknown. No base-level quality is on record; no much larger clone is a single base apart.

The CDR3 numbers 16 residues from cysteine through phenylalanine. The only DNA kept is the CDR3, 48 bases in frame from the first base. After removal of 1 base from V and 8 bases from J, the junction retains 12 bases not matched to a gene. CDR1 and CDR2 are read off the germline V gene as SGHVS and FNYEAQ. CD8 naive samples consisted of CD45RO-negative cells that were positively selected for CCR7, yielding a CD45RA+CCR7+ population without TemRA cells. Healthy HIV-negative adults with no recently reported acute infections or vaccinations were included as donors. Every donor was a Caucasian adult living in Nashville, Tennessee, USA. After blood collection by leukapheresis, PBMCs were isolated using Ficoll-Histopaque density gradient centrifugation and then cryopreserved in the vapor phase of liquid nitrogen. Analytical flow cytometry was used to check the purity and quantity of every magnetically sorted T cell population. From each sorted fraction, genomic DNA was isolated and quantified by UV absorbance on a Nanodrop 2000c.

This receptor was identified in a man between 18 and 35 years old in good health. Sequenced sample: naive CD8+ T cells sorted from blood. Interpreted using the paper, the cell subset or site label stands for: CD45RA+CCR7+. This chain is built from TRBV7-6 and TRBJ2-7, and 9 junctional nucleotides match TRBD2. The CDR3 region: CASSLEPSGAVVQQYF. The DNA sequence reads TGTGCCAGCAGCTTAGAACCTAGCGGGGCCGTTGTGCAGCAGTACTTC.